This T cell receptor (beta chain) was retrieved from a study of blood T cells in healthy people across ages. Trimming left V 2 bases short and J 10 bases short, with 12 bases between. This CDR3 is 13 amino acids long. Germline-derived CDR1 and CDR2 are LNHDA and SQIVND (reference sequence). The authors ran a second PCR of 7 to 11 cycles using a sample-barcoded 5' primer and a J-beta primer mix. TCRdb recomputed calls from the 5' RACE reads with MiXCR, one row per CDR3 protein. This table holds roughly 800,000 distinct CDR3 sequences, 20% to 30% found once. The same data also went into a second study, on T cells of mothers and their children.

The TCR sequence derives from a boy aged 5-17 years in good health. The specimen sequenced was blood. The J gene is TRBJ2-1, the V gene TRBV19, with D perhaps given as TRBD1 or TRBD2 (5 bases each). CDR3 in amino acids: CASSILSWGEQFF. The CDR3 DNA sequence: TGTGCCAGTAGTATACTTAGCTGGGGGGAGCAGTTCTTC.